The clone carrying this T cell receptor (beta chain) came up once. These data are taken from a study of blood T cell repertoires in COVID-19. The CDR3 contains 14 residues. Germline V gene data show CDR1 as SQVTM and CDR2 as ANQGSEA. After removal of 4 bases from V and 8 bases from J, the junction contained 11 bases not matched to a gene. Clones were read by immunoSEQ multiplex PCR, and TCRdb kept only the in-frame ones, dropping some. This sample yields roughly 200,000 clones, of which approximately 88% are seen a single time; around 6.7% belongs to the top ten. The sequenced sample was peripheral blood. V and J are TRBV29-1 and TRBJ1-2, with TRBD1 matching 9 bases. The receptor comes from a woman between 40 and 50 years old with COVID-19, enrolled during active disease. The CDR3 DNA reads TGCAGCGTTGGAGCCCCACAGGGGGCGTCGGGCTACACCTTC. This gives the protein CSVGAPQGASGYTF.